Listed below are T cell receptor beta chains from one sample, sequenced in a study of CD8+CD57+ T cells in acquired aplastic anemia. A single record per CDR3 protein comes from TCRdb applying MiXCR to the reads. The data show roughly 220,000 distinct CDR3 sequences, 55% to 65% seen once. The sequenced material came from sorted CD4+, CD8+, or CD8+CD57+ T cells (not recorded which) from PBMCs. The origin of the receptors is a human donor with aplastic anemia. Both conserved end residues are part of each CDR3. The D gene is left open where the match is weak. Rows give clone size only sometimes, using once, few, many, or a class for an expanded clone.

clone size,V gene,J gene,D gene,CDR3 protein,CDR3 DNA
.,TRBV24-1,TRBJ2-3,.,CATSDLGRNTQYF,TGTGCCACCAGTGATTTGGGGAGGAATACGCAGTATTTT
once,TRBV5-1,TRBJ1-2,TRBD1,CASSLAQGEDGYTF,TGCGCCAGCAGCTTGGCCCAGGGGGAGGATGGCTACACCTTC
few,TRBV7-9,TRBJ2-5,.,CASSWFETQYF,TGTGCCAGCAGCTGGTTTGAGACCCAGTACTTC
many,TRBV5-5,TRBJ2-1,TRBD2,CASSSVTSGYNEQFF,TGTGCCAGCAGCTCCGTGACTAGCGGATACAATGAGCAGTTCTTC
.,TRBV10-3,TRBJ2-1,.,CAISDEGPSSYNEQFF,TGTGCCATCAGTGACGAGGGTCCAAGCTCCTACAATGAGCAGTTCTTC
.,TRBV7-9,TRBJ2-5,TRBD2,CASSTSGRAAETQYF,TGTGCCAGCAGCACTAGCGGGAGGGCCGCAGAGACCCAGTACTTC
.,TRBV29-1,TRBJ2-7,TRBD1,CSMDWGQDRAYEQYF,TGCAGCATGGATTGGGGGCAAGACAGGGCGTACGAGCAGTACTTC
many,TRBV12-3/TRBV12-4,TRBJ1-1,.,CASSFEGNVEAFF,TGTGCCAGCAGTTTTGAGGGGAACGTTGAAGCTTTCTTT
.,TRBV19,TRBJ2-5,TRBD2,CATAQGREETQYF,TGTGCCACCGCCCAAGGGAGGGAAGAGACCCAGTACTTC
.,TRBV5-1,TRBJ2-7,TRBD2,CASSGGGYEQYF,TGCGCCAGCAGCGGGGGGGGGTACGAGCAGTACTTC
.,TRBV20-1,TRBJ1-5,TRBD1,CSAGRQGMSNQPQHF,TGCAGTGCTGGTCGACAGGGGATGAGCAATCAGCCCCAGCATTTT
.,TRBV9,TRBJ1-6,TRBD1,CASSTRQGSNSPLHF,TGTGCCAGCAGCACACGACAGGGATCGAATTCACCCCTCCACTTT
.,TRBV20-1,TRBJ2-7,TRBD1,CNARDLKRTGVVDEQYF,TGCAATGCTAGAGACCTAAAGAGAACAGGGGTAGTCGACGAGCAGTACTTC
.,TRBV20-1,TRBJ2-3,TRBD1,CSARPQGLDTQYF,TGCAGTGCTAGACCACAGGGGCTAGATACGCAGTATTTT
many,TRBV20-1,TRBJ2-2,TRBD2,CSAAGTSGVNTGELFF,TGCAGTGCTGCCGGGACTAGCGGGGTGAACACCGGGGAGCTGTTTTTT
.,TRBV7-2,TRBJ2-5,.,CAISLWLQETQYF,TGTGCCATCAGCTTGTGGCTACAAGAGACCCAGTACTTC
.,TRBV2,TRBJ2-6,.,CASSADSGANVLTF,TGTGCCAGCAGTGCAGACTCTGGGGCCAACGTCCTGACTTTC
once,TRBV29-1,TRBJ1-1,.,CSVDGGRATEAFF,TGCAGCGTTGATGGGGGGAGGGCCACTGAAGCTTTCTTT
.,TRBV15,TRBJ2-1,TRBD2,CATSSHPGLVGNEQFF,TGTGCCACCAGCAGCCATCCGGGACTAGTCGGTAATGAGCAGTTCTTC
once,TRBV7-3,TRBJ1-1,.,CASKKAYRNTEAFF,TGTGCCAGCAAGAAGGCCTATCGGAACACTGAAGCTTTCTTT
.,TRBV25-1,TRBJ2-1,TRBD2,CASSAAGAYNEQFF,TGTGCCAGCAGTGCCGCGGGGGCCTACAATGAGCAGTTCTTC
.,TRBV7-2,TRBJ1-3,.,CASSLPVSSGNTIYF,TGTGCCAGCAGCTTACCCGTGAGCTCTGGAAACACCATATATTTT
few,TRBV9,TRBJ1-6,TRBD1,CASSKRTGLNSPLHF,TGTGCCAGCAGCAAACGGACAGGGCTGAATTCACCCCTCCACTTT
.,TRBV9,TRBJ1-4,.,CASSREEKLFF,TGTGCCAGCTCCCGGGAGGAAAAACTGTTTTTT
.,TRBV7-3,TRBJ2-5,TRBD2,CASSANGLAGGAQYF,TGTGCCAGCAGCGCTAATGGACTAGCGGGGGGGGCCCAGTACTTC
.,TRBV10-3,TRBJ1-2,.,CAISESTAGWGYTF,TGTGCCATCAGTGAGTCGACGGCAGGGTGGGGCTACACCTTC
.,TRBV2,TRBJ2-1,.,CASRNTGTEQFF,TGTGCCAGCAGGAATACAGGGACGGAGCAGTTCTTC
few,TRBV10-3,TRBJ1-5,.,CAISGQQNSNQPQHF,TGTGCCATCAGCGGTCAACAGAATAGCAATCAGCCCCAGCATTTT
many,TRBV12-5,TRBJ1-2,.,CASGLEQGLFYGYTF,TGTGCTAGTGGTTTGGAACAGGGTCTGTTCTATGGCTACACCTTC
.,TRBV7-9,TRBJ2-7,TRBD1,CASSSDREPYEQYF,TGTGCCAGCAGCTCCGACAGGGAGCCTTACGAGCAGTACTTC
.,TRBV7-9,TRBJ1-5,.,CASNGKGGTSNQPQHF,TGTGCCAGCAACGGAAAGGGGGGGACGAGCAATCAGCCCCAGCATTTT
.,TRBV19,TRBJ1-1,.,CASSIDPIMNTEAFF,TGTGCCAGTAGTATAGATCCAATCATGAACACTGAAGCTTTCTTT
.,TRBV13,TRBJ2-2,.,CASSFNRGELFF,TGTGCCAGCAGCTTTAATCGAGGGGAGCTGTTTTTT
.,TRBV7-2,TRBJ1-1,TRBD1,CASSYGQGAIDEAFF,TGTGCCAGCAGCTATGGACAGGGGGCGATTGATGAAGCTTTCTTT
.,TRBV2,TRBJ1-1,TRBD1,CASSRTGLTGNTEAFF,TGTGCCAGCAGTAGGACAGGGCTCACGGGGAACACTGAAGCTTTCTTT
few,TRBV20-1,TRBJ2-5,TRBD2,CSAGEGLVEETQYF,TGCAGTGCTGGGGAGGGACTAGTGGAGGAGACCCAGTACTTC
few,TRBV19,TRBJ2-3,.,CASSIDLFRADPDTQYF,TGTGCCAGTAGTATAGATCTATTCAGGGCGGATCCAGATACGCAGTATTTT
.,TRBV5-5,TRBJ1-1,.,CASSFGTANTGAFF,TGTGCCAGCAGCTTCGGGACGGCGAACACTGGAGCTTTCTTT
.,TRBV2,TRBJ2-7,.,CARGNPGTSYEQYF,TGTGCCAGAGGAAATCCCGGGACTTCCTACGAGCAGTACTTC
.,TRBV14,TRBJ1-1,.,CASSRPGLAEAFF,TGTGCCAGCAGCCGACCGGGGTTGGCTGAAGCTTTCTTT
.,TRBV5-1,TRBJ2-3,.,CASSELRGSSDTQYF,TGCGCCAGCAGCGAACTTCGGGGCAGCTCAGATACGCAGTATTTT
.,TRBV7-9,TRBJ2-1,.,CASSWRQLGYNEQFF,TGTGCCAGCAGCTGGAGACAGTTGGGATACAATGAGCAGTTCTTC